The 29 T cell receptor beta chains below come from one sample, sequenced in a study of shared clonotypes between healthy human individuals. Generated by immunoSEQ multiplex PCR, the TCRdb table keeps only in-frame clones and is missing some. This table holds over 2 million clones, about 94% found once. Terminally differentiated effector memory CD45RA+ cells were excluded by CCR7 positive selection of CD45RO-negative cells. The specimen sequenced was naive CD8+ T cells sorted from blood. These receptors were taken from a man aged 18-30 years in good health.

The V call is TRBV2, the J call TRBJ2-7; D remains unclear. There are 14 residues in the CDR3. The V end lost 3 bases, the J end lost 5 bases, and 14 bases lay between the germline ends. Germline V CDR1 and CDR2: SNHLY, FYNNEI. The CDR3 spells CASSEAPAADEQYF. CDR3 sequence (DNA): TGTGCCAGCAGTGAGGCACCTGCTGCGGACGAGCAGTACTTC.

CDR3 in DNA: TGCGCCAGCAGCCAGGGACTCAGCGTCTATGGCTACACCTTC. Translating it yields CASSQGLSVYGYTF. The chain recombines TRBV4-1 with TRBJ1-2, with TRBD1 as a possible D gene (5 bases). Trimming took off 3 bases at V and 4 bases at J, with 12 bases between the two ends. The CDR3 covers 14 residues. The germline gives CDR1 MGHRA, CDR2 YSYEKL.

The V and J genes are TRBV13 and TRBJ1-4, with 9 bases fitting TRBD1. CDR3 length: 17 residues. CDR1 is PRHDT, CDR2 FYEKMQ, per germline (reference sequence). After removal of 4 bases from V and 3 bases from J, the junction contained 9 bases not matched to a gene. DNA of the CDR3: TGTGCCAGCAGCTCAGGGGGACAGGGAAGACCTAATGAAAAACTGTTTTTT. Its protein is CASSSGGQGRPNEKLFF.

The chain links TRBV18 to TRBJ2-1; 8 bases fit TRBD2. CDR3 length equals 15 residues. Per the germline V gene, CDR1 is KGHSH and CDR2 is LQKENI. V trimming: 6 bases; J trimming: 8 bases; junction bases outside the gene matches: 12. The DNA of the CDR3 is TGTGCCAGCTCCCTCCCTGCGGGAGGTATCCATGAGCAGTTCTTC. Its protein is CASSLPAGGIHEQFF.

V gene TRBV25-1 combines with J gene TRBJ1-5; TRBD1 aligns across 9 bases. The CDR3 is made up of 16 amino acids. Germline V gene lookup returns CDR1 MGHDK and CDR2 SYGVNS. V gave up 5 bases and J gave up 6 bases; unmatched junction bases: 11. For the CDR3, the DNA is TGTGCCAGCAGTCCCTCCGTGGACAGGGGACCTCAGCCCCAGCATTTT. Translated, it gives CASSPSVDRGPQPQHF.

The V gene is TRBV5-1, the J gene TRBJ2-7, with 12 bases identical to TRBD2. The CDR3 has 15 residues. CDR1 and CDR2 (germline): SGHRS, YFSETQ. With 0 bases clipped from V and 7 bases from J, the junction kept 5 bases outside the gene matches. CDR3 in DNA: TGCGCCAGCAGCTTGGACCTAGCGGGGGGGCTTGAGCAGTACTTC. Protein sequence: CASSLDLAGGLEQYF.

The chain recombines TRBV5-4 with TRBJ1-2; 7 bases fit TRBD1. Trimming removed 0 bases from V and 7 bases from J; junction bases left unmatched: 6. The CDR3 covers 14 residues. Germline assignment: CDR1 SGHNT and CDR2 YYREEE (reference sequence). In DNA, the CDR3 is TGTGCCAGCAGCTTGGAACAGGGGCTCGGTGGCTACACCTTC. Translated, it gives CASSLEQGLGGYTF.

The CDR3 nucleotides read TGCGCCAGCAGCCCGGCTGGGACAGGGAACACTGAAGCTTTCTTT. Its protein is CASSPAGTGNTEAFF. The J gene is TRBJ1-1, the V gene TRBV5-1, with 8 bases fitting TRBD1. The CDR3 consists of 15 residues. Germline CDR1 is SGHRS and CDR2 is YFSETQ. Trimming cost V 4 bases and J 1 base; bases outside gene matches: 6.

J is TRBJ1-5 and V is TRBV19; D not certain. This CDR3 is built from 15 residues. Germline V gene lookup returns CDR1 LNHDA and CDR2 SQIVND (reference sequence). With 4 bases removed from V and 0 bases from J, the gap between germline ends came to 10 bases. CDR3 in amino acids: CASSTRTASNQPQHF. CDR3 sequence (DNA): TGTGCCAGTAGTACCCGGACGGCTAGCAATCAGCCCCAGCATTTT.

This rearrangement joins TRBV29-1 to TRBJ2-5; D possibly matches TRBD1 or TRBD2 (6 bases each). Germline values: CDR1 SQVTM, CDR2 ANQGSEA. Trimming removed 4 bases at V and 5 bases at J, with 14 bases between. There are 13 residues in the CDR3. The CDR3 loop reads CSVVLGGGETQYF. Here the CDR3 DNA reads TGCAGCGTTGTGTTGGGGGGCGGGGAGACCCAGTACTTC.

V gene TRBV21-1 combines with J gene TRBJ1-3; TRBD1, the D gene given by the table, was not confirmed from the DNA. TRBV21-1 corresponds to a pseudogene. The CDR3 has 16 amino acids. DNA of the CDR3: TGTGCCAGCAGCTGTCGACAGGGGTTCTCTGGAAACACCATATATTTT. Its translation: CASSCRQGFSGNTIYF.

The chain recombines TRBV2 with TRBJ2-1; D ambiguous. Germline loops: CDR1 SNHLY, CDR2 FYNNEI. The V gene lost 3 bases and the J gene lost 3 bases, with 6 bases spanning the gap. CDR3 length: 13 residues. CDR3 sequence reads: CASSDWDYNEQFF. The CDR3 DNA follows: TGTGCCAGCAGTGACTGGGACTACAATGAGCAGTTCTTC.

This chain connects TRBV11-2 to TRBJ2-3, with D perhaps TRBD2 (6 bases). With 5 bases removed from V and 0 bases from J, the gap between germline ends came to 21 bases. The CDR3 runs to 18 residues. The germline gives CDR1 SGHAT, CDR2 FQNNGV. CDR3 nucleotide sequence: TGTGCCAGCAGCCCCTACGGGAGCGTATACTCTAGCACAGATACGCAGTATTTT. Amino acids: CASSPYGSVYSSTDTQYF.

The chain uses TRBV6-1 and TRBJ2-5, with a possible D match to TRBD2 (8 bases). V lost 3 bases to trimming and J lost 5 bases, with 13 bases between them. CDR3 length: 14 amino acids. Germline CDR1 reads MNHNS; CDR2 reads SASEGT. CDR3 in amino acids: CASSDVAGQETQYF. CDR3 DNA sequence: TGTGCCAGCAGTGACGTAGCGGGACAGGAGACCCAGTACTTC.

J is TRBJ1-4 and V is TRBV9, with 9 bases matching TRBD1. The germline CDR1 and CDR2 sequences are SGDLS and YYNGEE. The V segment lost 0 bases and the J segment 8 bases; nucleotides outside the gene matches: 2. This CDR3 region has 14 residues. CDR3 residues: CASSVGTGEEKLFF. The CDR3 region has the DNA TGTGCCAGCAGCGTAGGGACAGGGGAGGAAAAACTGTTTTTT.

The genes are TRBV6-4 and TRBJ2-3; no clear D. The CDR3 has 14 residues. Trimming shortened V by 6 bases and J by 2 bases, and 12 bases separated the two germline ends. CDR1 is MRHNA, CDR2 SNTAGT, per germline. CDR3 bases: TGTGCCAGCAGAAGGACGGCAGTCACAGATACGCAGTATTTT. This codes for CASRRTAVTDTQYF.

The CDR3 sequence is CASSQDGGTGTTEAFF. CDR3 nucleotide sequence: TGCGCCAGCAGCCAAGATGGGGGGACAGGGACCACTGAAGCTTTCTTT. The V call is TRBV4-3, the J call TRBJ1-1; 9 positions match TRBD1. This CDR3 comprises 16 residues. Per the germline V gene, CDR1 is LGHNA and CDR2 is YSLEER. J lost 4 bases, V lost 0 bases, and 6 bases had no gene match.

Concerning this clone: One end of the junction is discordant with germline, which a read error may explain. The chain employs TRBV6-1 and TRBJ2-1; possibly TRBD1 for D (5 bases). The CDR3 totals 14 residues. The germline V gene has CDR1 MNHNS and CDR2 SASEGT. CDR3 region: CASSEWGSNNEQFF. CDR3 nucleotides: TGTGCCAGCAGTGAGTGGGGCTCCAACAATGAGCAGTTCTTC.

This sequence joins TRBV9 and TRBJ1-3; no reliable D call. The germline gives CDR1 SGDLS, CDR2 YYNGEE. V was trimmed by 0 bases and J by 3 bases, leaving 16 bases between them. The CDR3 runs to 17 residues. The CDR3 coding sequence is TGTGCCAGCAGCGTAGTCCCGGCAGTAGTCGGTGGAAACACCATATATTTT. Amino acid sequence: CASSVVPAVVGGNTIYF.

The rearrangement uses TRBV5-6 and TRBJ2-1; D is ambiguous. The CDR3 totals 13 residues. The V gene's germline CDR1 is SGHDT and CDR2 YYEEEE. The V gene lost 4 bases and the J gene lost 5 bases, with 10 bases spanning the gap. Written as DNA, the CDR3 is TGTGCCAGCAGCCCCGAAGTTAACAATGAGCAGTTCTTC. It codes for CASSPEVNNEQFF.

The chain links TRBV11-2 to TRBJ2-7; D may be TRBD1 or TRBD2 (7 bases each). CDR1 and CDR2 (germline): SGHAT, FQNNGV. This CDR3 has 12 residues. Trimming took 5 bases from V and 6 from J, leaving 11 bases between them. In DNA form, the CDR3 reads TGTGCCAGCAGCCAGGGGGGGCTCGAGCAGTACTTC. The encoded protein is CASSQGGLEQYF.

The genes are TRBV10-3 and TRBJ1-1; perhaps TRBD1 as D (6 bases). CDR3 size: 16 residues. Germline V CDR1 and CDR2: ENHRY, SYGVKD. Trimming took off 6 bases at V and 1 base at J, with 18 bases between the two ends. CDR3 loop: CAISGNRQDGNTEAFF. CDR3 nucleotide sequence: TGTGCCATCAGCGGGAACAGACAGGACGGGAACACTGAAGCTTTCTTT.

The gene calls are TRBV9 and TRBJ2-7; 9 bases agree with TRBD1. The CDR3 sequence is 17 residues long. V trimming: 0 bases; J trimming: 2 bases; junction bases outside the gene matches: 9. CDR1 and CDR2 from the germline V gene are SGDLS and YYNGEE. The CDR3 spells CASSVGQGVIPTYEQYF. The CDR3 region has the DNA TGTGCCAGCAGCGTAGGACAGGGGGTGATACCAACCTACGAGCAGTACTTC.

The CDR3 DNA is TGTGCCAGCAGCACGGACAGGGAGTGGGACACTGAAGCTTTCTTT. This encodes CASSTDREWDTEAFF. The chain is built from TRBV7-9 and TRBJ1-1, with 8 bases matching TRBD1. The germline CDR1 and CDR2 sequences are SEHNR and FQNEAQ (reference sequence). This CDR3 contains 15 residues. Losses at the gene ends were 5 bases for V and 3 bases for J; bases not matched to a gene: 8. Drawing the rest from reference TRBV7-9 and TRBJ1-1, the complete variable domain is DTGVSQNPRHKITKRGQNVTFRCDPISEHNRLYWYRQTLGQGPEFLTYFQNEAQLEKSRLLSDRFSAERPKGSFSTLEIQRTEQGDSAMYLCASSTDREWDTEAFFGQGTRLTVV.

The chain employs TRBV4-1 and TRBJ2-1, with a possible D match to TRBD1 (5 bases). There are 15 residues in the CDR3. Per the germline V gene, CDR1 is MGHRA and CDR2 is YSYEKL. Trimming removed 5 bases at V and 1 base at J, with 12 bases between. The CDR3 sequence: CASSALGVSYNEQFF. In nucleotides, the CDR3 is TGCGCCAGCAGCGCTCTAGGGGTGTCCTACAATGAGCAGTTCTTC.

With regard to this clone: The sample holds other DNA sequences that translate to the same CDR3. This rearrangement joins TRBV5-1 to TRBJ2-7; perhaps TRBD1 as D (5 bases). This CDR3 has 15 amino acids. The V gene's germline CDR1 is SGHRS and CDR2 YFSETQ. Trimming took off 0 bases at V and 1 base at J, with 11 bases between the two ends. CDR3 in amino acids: CASSLDWGSSYEQYF. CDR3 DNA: TGCGCCAGCAGCTTGGACTGGGGCAGTTCCTACGAGCAGTACTTC.

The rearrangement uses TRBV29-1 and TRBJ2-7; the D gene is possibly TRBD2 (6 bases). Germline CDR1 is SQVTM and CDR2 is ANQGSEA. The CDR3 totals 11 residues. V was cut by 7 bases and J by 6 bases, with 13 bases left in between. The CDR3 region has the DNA TGCAGCGGTTCAATGGGAGGCGAGCAGTACTTC. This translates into CSGSMGGEQYF.

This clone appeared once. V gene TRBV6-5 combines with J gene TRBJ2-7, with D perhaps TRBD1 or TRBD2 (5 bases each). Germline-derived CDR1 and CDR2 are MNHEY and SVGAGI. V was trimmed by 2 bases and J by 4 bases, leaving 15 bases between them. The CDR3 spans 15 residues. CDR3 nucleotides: TGTGCCAGCAGTTACGAAGGGCCGGGGCCGTACGAGCAGTACTTC. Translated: CASSYEGPGPYEQYF.

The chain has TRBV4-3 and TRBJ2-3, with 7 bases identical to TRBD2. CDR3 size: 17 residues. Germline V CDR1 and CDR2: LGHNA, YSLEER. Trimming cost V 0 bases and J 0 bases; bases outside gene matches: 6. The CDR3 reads CASSQDTSVFSTDTQYF. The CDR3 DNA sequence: TGCGCCAGCAGCCAAGATACTAGCGTTTTTAGCACAGATACGCAGTATTTT.